This record covers a single T cell receptor beta chain. The antigen is not known. By phenotype, naive CD8+ T cells were CD45RO-CCR7+CD27+CD95-. The record originates from a study of CXCR3-negative and CXCR3-positive naive CD8 T cells. Study-wide results and limits: CXCR3-positive naive cells carried more hydrophobic TRB CDR3s than CXCR3-negative naive cells did. TRBV-TRBJ usage matched between naive CXCR3-negative and CXCR3-positive cells but not between memory cells.

The CDR3 sequence is 13 residues long. Germline V CDR1 and CDR2: SEHNR, FQNEAQ (reference sequence). UMI-labeled 5' RACE yielded the TRB cDNA libraries. Following a re-call of the 5' RACE reads, TCRdb has one entry per CDR3 protein and lacks DNA. This sample contains some 64,000 distinct CDR3 sequences. The source is a human donor in good health. Some clones in this sample may be carry-over from other donors' samples. This chain connects TRBV7-9 to TRBJ2-7; with no DNA, the TCRdb D assignment of TRBD1 cannot be verified. Sequenced input: naive CXCR3+ CD8+ T cells from blood. The subset here: CD45RO-CCR7+CD27+CD95- naive CD8+ T cells expressing CXCR3 (TNR3+). The CDR3 loop reads CASSSPSGYEQYF.